The 30 T cell receptor beta chains below come from one sample, sequenced in a study of CD8 T cells in Susac syndrome (dated by TCRdb to the late 2010s). The library was produced with the immunoSEQ multiplex PCR assay. RNA was extracted using the RNeasy kit, and roughly 0.5 to 1 ug of the RNA was reverse transcribed with random hexamers. TCRdb reprocessed the public reads (quality trimming at Q25 with fastp, clone calling with MiXCR) and kept in-frame beta chains. Each CDR3 protein gets just one entry, which takes the most common genes and DNA from the rows behind it. This sample has roughly 200,000 distinct CDR3 sequences in its table, and approximately 95% of those were observed once. The top ten clonotypes cover around 0.1% of the sample. Sequencing used CD4+ T cells from PBMCs. All receptors come from a human donor in good health.

The chain recombines TRBV3-1 with TRBJ2-1, with TRBD2 as a possible D gene (6 bases). V was clipped by 4 bases and J by 7 bases, with 20 bases between them. The CDR3 runs 16 residues. Germline values: CDR1 LGHDT, CDR2 YNNKEL (reference sequence). CDR3 DNA sequence: TGTGCCAGCAGCCTATTGGGGAGGAGTTCCGGGAATGAGCAGTTCTTC. It is translated as CASSLLGRSSGNEQFF.

CDR3 DNA sequence: TGTGCCACCAGCAGGACTCTGGGGGGAAATGAGCAGTTCTTC. Its translation is CATSRTLGGNEQFF. The chain recombines TRBV15 with TRBJ2-1; D is perhaps TRBD2 (6 bases). V lost 3 bases to trimming and J lost 7 bases, with 13 bases between them. Looked up from germline, CDR1 is LNHNV and CDR2 is YYDKDF (reference sequence). This CDR3 is 14 amino acids long.

V gene TRBV7-8 combines with J gene TRBJ2-3, with D possibly matching TRBD2 (6 bases). The CDR3 covers 16 residues. CDR1 is SGHVS and CDR2 is FQNEAQ in the germline V gene. With 0 bases removed from V and 4 bases from J, the gap between germline ends came to 14 bases. The CDR3: CASSLAHSGGADTQYF. The CDR3 DNA follows: TGTGCCAGCAGCTTAGCGCATAGCGGTGGGGCAGATACGCAGTATTTT.

The chain couples TRBV7-2 to TRBJ2-3, with D uncertain. Trimming removed 2 bases at V and 2 bases at J, with 11 bases between. The germline CDR1 and CDR2 sequences are SGHTA and FQGNSA. The CDR3 covers 15 residues. The CDR3 reads CASSLNLLATDTQYF. In DNA, the CDR3 is TGTGCCAGCAGCTTAAATCTACTCGCCACAGATACGCAGTATTTT.

Remarks on this clonotype: At one boundary the junction diverges from the germline segment, which might be a read error. The chain uses TRBV29-1 and TRBJ2-1; weak D call: TRBD1 (6 bases). This CDR3 comprises 15 residues. CDR1 SQVTM and CDR2 ANQGSEA come from the germline V gene. CDR3 sequence (DNA): TGCAGCGTTGGTCTGGACAGTGAGACCTACAACGAGCAGTTCTTC. The encoded protein is CSVGLDSETYNEQFF.

The chain uses TRBV7-9 and TRBJ2-1; 13 bases align to TRBD2. This CDR3 has 17 residues. Germline lookup yields CDR1 SEHNR and CDR2 FQNEAQ (reference sequence). After removal of 5 bases from V and 2 bases from J, the junction contained 6 bases not matched to a gene. CDR3: CASSPGLAGTAYNEQFF. CDR3 DNA: TGTGCCAGCAGCCCGGGACTAGCGGGAACCGCCTACAATGAGCAGTTCTTC.

The V and J genes are TRBV5-4 and TRBJ2-3; 8 nucleotides line up with TRBD1. Germline lookup yields CDR1 SGHNT and CDR2 YYREEE (reference sequence). This CDR3 contains 19 residues. V lost 2 bases to trimming and J lost 0 bases; unmatched junction nucleotides: 14. The CDR3 loop reads CASSLDPTGGSSSTDTQYF. The CDR3 nucleotides read TGTGCCAGCAGCTTAGACCCTACAGGGGGTAGCTCTAGCACAGATACGCAGTATTTT.

The chain has TRBV5-6 and TRBJ2-1; 13 bases map to TRBD2. Germline CDR1 and CDR2: SGHDT and YYEEEE. This CDR3 has 17 amino acids. J was trimmed by 4 bases and V by 4 bases; bases with no gene match: 8. The CDR3 coding sequence is TGTGCCAGCAGCGCGGGGACTAGCGGGATCACGTACAATGAGCAGTTCTTC. Translating it yields CASSAGTSGITYNEQFF.

The CDR3 loop reads CALGAGRNYGYTF. The CDR3 DNA reads TGTGCCCTCGGGGCAGGGCGGAACTATGGCTACACCTTC. The chain has TRBV6-1 and TRBJ1-2, with TRBD1 as a possible D gene (5 bases). The length of the CDR3 is 13 residues. The V end lost 11 bases, the J end lost 2 bases, and 15 bases lay between the germline ends. In germline, CDR1 is MNHNS, CDR2 SASEGT.

The gene calls are TRBV29-1 and TRBJ1-1; a weak D match, TRBD1 (5 bases). This CDR3 contains 14 residues. V gave up 5 bases and J gave up 5 bases, with 18 bases separating them. The V gene's germline CDR1 is SQVTM and CDR2 ANQGSEA. CDR3 loop: CSVPRDAQGTEAFF. CDR3 DNA: TGCAGCGTTCCCCGGGACGCCCAGGGAACTGAAGCTTTCTTT.

This sequence joins TRBV29-1 and TRBJ1-1; the D is unclear. V shed 6 bases and J shed 3 bases, with 11 bases lying between them. Germline values: CDR1 SQVTM, CDR2 ANQGSEA. The CDR3 is made up of 12 amino acids. The chain's CDR3 is CSVQREDTEAFF. CDR3 coding DNA: TGCAGCGTACAAAGGGAGGACACTGAAGCTTTCTTT.

This CDR3 is CAWIPTEAFF. Written as DNA, the CDR3 is TGTGCCTGGATACCCACTGAAGCTTTCTTT. This rearrangement joins TRBV30 to TRBJ1-1; the D is unclear. The germline V and J ends were trimmed by 4 bases and 4 bases, with 4 bases remaining between them. Germline values: CDR1 GTSNPN, CDR2 SVGIG (reference sequence). The CDR3 has 10 residues.

This clonotype was recorded only once. The genes are TRBV27 and TRBJ1-6, with D uncertain. V lost 0 bases, J lost 6 bases, and 15 bases lay in between. Per germline, CDR1 MNHEY and CDR2 SMNVEV (reference sequence). The CDR3 length is 17 residues. In DNA form, the CDR3 reads TGTGCCAGCAGTTTATCAGGGCGCCGGGTCCTTAATTCACCCCTCCACTTT. This gives the protein CASSLSGRRVLNSPLHF.

The chain joins TRBV27 to TRBJ2-7; no clear D. The CDR3 length is 13 residues. With 4 bases removed from V and 0 bases from J, the gap between germline ends came to 7 bases. Germline V gives CDR1 MNHEY, CDR2 SMNVEV (reference sequence). The CDR3 is CASSSPYSYEQYV. The CDR3 DNA reads TGTGCCAGCAGTTCTCCATACTCCTACGAGCAGTACGTC.

The chain is built from TRBV5-4 and TRBJ2-1, with 7 bases identical to TRBD1. V trimming: 4 bases; J trimming: 3 bases; junction bases outside the gene matches: 7. The CDR3 has 15 residues. Germline CDR1 SGHNT, CDR2 YYREEE (reference sequence). As DNA, the CDR3 is TGTGCCAGCAGCAACCGACAGGGTGTCTACAATGAGCAGTTCTTC. It encodes CASSNRQGVYNEQFF.

The chain has TRBV7-2 and TRBJ2-5; possibly TRBD1 or TRBD2 for D (6 bases each). The CDR3 consists of 15 residues. V lost 0 bases, J lost 5 bases, and 13 bases lay in between. The germline V gene encodes CDR1 SGHTA and CDR2 FQGNSA. This CDR3 is CASSLARGLGETQYF. The CDR3 DNA follows: TGTGCCAGCAGCTTAGCCCGGGGGCTCGGCGAGACCCAGTACTTC.

A few counts support this clonotype. This sequence joins TRBV2 and TRBJ2-5; TRBD1 is a possible D gene (5 bases). The germline gives CDR1 SNHLY, CDR2 FYNNEI. The V gene lost 5 bases and the J gene lost 2 bases, with 12 bases spanning the gap. This CDR3 comprises 14 residues. The CDR3 reads CASSPQGDQETQYF. DNA for the CDR3: TGTGCCAGCAGTCCCCAGGGCGATCAAGAGACCCAGTACTTC. The full variable domain, its missing parts supplied by reference TRBV2 and TRBJ2-5, is EPEVTQTPSHQVTQMGQEVILRCVPISNHLYFYWYRQILGQKVEFLVSFYNNEISEKSEIFDDQFSVERPDGSNFTLKIRSTKLEDSAMYFCASSPQGDQETQYFGPGTRLLVL.

The gene calls are TRBV4-1 and TRBJ1-2, with a tentative D call TRBD1 (5 bases). The CDR3 totals 14 residues. The V end was cut by 0 bases, the J end by 5 bases, with 10 bases between. The germline V gene encodes CDR1 MGHRA and CDR2 YSYEKL. The CDR3: CASSQEGRTYGYTF. CDR3 DNA sequence: TGCGCCAGCAGCCAAGAGGGACGGACGTATGGCTACACCTTC.

The chain combines TRBV19 with TRBJ1-1; unclear D gene. Trimming left V 3 bases short and J 5 bases short, with 7 bases between. This CDR3 is built from 12 residues. Germline CDR1 LNHDA, CDR2 SQIVND (reference sequence). CDR3 nucleotides: TGTGCCAGTAGTATGAGAGGGACTGAAGCTTTCTTT. As protein: CASSMRGTEAFF.

The rearrangement joins TRBV9 to TRBJ1-1, with no clear D. The V gene lost 2 bases and the J gene lost 5 bases, with 10 bases spanning the gap. Germline lookup yields CDR1 SGDLS and CDR2 YYNGEE. This CDR3 has 13 residues. The CDR3 loop reads CASSVVRNTEAFF. In nucleotides, the CDR3 is TGTGCCAGCAGCGTGGTGAGGAATACTGAAGCTTTCTTT.

This chain joins TRBV29-1 and TRBJ2-1, with a possible D match to TRBD2 (5 bases). V gave up 4 bases and J gave up 8 bases, with 12 bases separating them. This CDR3 has 12 residues. CDR1 and CDR2 (germline): SQVTM, ANQGSEA. The CDR3 sequence: CSVGETWDEQFF. The CDR3 DNA reads as TGCAGCGTTGGGGAGACTTGGGATGAGCAGTTCTTC.

This clonotype was seen a single time. The chain has TRBV5-6 and TRBJ2-7, with unresolved D. Trimming took off 2 bases at V and 1 base at J, with 7 bases between the two ends. This CDR3 comprises 13 residues. Germline V lookup: CDR1 SGHDT, CDR2 YYEEEE. The CDR3 DNA reads TGTGCCAGCAGCTTACGGGTATCCTACGAGCAGTACTTC. Amino acids: CASSLRVSYEQYF.

The V gene is TRBV25-1, the J gene TRBJ1-5; TRBD1 matches at 8 bases. Germline V CDR1 and CDR2: MGHDK, SYGVNS. V was clipped by 5 bases and J by 5 bases; unmatched bases: 5. CDR3 length equals 14 residues. CDR3 sequence (DNA): TGTGCCAGCAGTACCGCAGGGGGCTATCAGCCCCAGCATTTT. Translation gives CASSTAGGYQPQHF.

This clonotype was counted once. The rearrangement uses TRBV10-3 and TRBJ1-2; D is possibly TRBD1 (6 bases). Germline CDR1 is ENHRY and CDR2 is SYGVKD. CDR3 length equals 14 residues. Trimming shortened V by 0 bases and J by 3 bases, and 8 bases separated the two germline ends. In nucleotides, the CDR3 is TGTGCCATCAGTGAGTCGGCAGGGGACTATGGCTACACCTTC. Its translation is CAISESAGDYGYTF.

The chain has TRBV20-1 and TRBJ1-2; D is possibly TRBD1 (5 bases). The germline V gene encodes CDR1 DFQATT and CDR2 SNEGSKA (reference sequence). The CDR3 has 12 residues. V was cut by 6 bases and J by 8 bases, with 16 bases left in between. Here the CDR3 DNA reads TGCAGTGCGAGATGGGGCTCGGGAGGCTACACCTTC. It is translated as CSARWGSGGYTF.

V gene TRBV7-2 combines with J gene TRBJ2-1, with D possibly TRBD2 on 5 matching bases. Trimming took 1 base from V and 14 from J, leaving 15 bases between them. The CDR3 is 13 residues long. The germline gives CDR1 SGHTA, CDR2 FQGNSA. CDR3 sequence: CASSLESGRIEFF. The CDR3 bases are TGTGCCAGCAGCTTAGAGAGCGGAAGGATAGAGTTCTTC.

This clonotype appeared a single time. The V call is TRBV2, the J call TRBJ2-1, with D perhaps matching TRBD1 (7 bases). The germline V and J ends were trimmed by 8 bases and 4 bases, with 15 bases remaining between them. The CDR3 is 14 amino acids. Germline CDR1 SNHLY, CDR2 FYNNEI. This CDR3 is CASSDRAGYNEQFF. The CDR3 nucleotides read TGTGCCAGCTCCGACAGGGCGGGGTACAATGAGCAGTTCTTC.

J is TRBJ2-5 and V is TRBV15, with D possibly TRBD1 on 5 matching bases. Germline values: CDR1 LNHNV, CDR2 YYDKDF (reference sequence). This CDR3 spans 14 amino acids. V lost 8 bases to trimming and J lost 1 base, with 14 bases between them. In DNA form, the CDR3 reads TGTGCCACCCGTGGGGCACGTTCCCAAGAGACCCAGTACTTC. It codes for CATRGARSQETQYF.

The rearrangement uses TRBV7-2 and TRBJ2-3, with D unclear. The CDR3 contains 15 residues. V shed 1 base and J shed 6 bases, with 14 bases lying between them. Germline assignment: CDR1 SGHTA and CDR2 FQGNSA. Written as DNA, the CDR3 is TGTGCCAGCAGCTTAGTAGGTGGCTTTATGGATACGCAGTATTTT. This translates into CASSLVGGFMDTQYF.

The chain has TRBV20-1 and TRBJ1-1, with D unresolved. The CDR3 covers 14 residues. V lost 0 bases, J lost 3 bases, and 11 bases lay in between. Germline V gene sequence: CDR1 DFQATT, CDR2 SNEGSKA (reference sequence). The CDR3 region is CSARDGKAYTEAFF. CDR3 DNA: TGCAGTGCTAGAGATGGGAAGGCGTACACTGAAGCTTTCTTT.